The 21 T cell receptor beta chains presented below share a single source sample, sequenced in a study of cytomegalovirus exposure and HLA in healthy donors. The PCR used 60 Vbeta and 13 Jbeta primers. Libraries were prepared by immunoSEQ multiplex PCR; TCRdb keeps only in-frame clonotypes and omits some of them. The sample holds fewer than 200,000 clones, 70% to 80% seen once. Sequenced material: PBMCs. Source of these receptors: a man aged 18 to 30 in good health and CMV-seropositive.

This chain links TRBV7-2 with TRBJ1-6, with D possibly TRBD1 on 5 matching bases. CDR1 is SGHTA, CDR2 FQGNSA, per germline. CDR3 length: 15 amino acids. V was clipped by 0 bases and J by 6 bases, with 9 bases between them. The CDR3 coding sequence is TGTGCCAGCAGCTTAGCGGGGCGGAGTAATTCACCCCTCCACTTT. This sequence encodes CASSLAGRSNSPLHF. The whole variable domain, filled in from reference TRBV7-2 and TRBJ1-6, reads GAGVSQSPSNKVTEKGKDVELRCDPISGHTALYWYRQSLGQGLEFLIYFQGNSAPDKSGLPSDRFSAERTGGSVSTLTIQRTQQEDSAVYLCASSLAGRSNSPLHFGNGTRLTVT.

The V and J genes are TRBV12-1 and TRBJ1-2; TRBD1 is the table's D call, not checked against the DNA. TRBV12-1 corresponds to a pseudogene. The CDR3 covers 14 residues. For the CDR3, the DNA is TGTGCCAGCAGCAGACAGACGCGAACCCCTAGGGACACCTTC. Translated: CASSRQTRTPRDTF.

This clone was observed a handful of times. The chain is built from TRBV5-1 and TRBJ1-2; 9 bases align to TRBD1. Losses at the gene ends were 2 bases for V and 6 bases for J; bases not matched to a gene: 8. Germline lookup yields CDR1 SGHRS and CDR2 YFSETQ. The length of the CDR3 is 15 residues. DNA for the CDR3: TGCGCCAGCAGCTTTACAGGGGGCAGCTTCGATGGCTACACCTTC. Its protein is CASSFTGGSFDGYTF.

CDR3 in amino acids: CASSLDRVYNSPLHF. CDR3 nucleotide sequence: TGCGCCAGCAGCTTGGACAGGGTCTATAATTCACCCCTCCACTTT. The gene calls are TRBV5-1 and TRBJ1-6; D perhaps matches TRBD1 (6 bases). With 0 bases removed from V and 3 bases from J, the gap between germline ends came to 7 bases. This CDR3 has 15 residues. Per the germline V gene, CDR1 is SGHRS and CDR2 is YFSETQ.

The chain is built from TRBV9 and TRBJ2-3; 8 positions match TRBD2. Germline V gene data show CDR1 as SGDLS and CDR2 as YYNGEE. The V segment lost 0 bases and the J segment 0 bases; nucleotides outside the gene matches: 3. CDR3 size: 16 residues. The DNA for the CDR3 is TGTGCCAGCAGCGTAGAAGCGGGGGCGAGCACAGATACGCAGTATTTT. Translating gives CASSVEAGASTDTQYF.

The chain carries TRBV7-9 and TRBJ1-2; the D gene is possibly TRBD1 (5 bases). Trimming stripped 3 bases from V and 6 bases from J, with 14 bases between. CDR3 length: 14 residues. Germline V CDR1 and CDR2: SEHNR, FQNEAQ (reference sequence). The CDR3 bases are TGTGCCAGCAGCTTGTTGCAGGGTTCGGATGGCTACACCTTC. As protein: CASSLLQGSDGYTF.

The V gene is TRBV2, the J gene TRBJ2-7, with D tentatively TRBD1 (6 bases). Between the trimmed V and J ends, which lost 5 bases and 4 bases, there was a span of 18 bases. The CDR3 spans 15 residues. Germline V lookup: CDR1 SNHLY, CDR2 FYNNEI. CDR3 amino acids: CASSITGHPSYEQYF. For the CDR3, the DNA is TGTGCCAGCAGTATCACGGGACACCCGTCTTACGAGCAGTACTTC. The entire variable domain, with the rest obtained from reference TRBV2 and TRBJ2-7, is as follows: EPEVTQTPSHQVTQMGQEVILRCVPISNHLYFYWYRQILGQKVEFLVSFYNNEISEKSEIFDDQFSVERPDGSNFTLKIRSTKLEDSAMYFCASSITGHPSYEQYFGPGTRLTVT.

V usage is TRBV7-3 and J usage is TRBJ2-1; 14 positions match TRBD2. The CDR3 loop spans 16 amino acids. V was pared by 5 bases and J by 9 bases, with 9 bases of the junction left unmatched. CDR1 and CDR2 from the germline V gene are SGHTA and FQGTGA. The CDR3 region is CASSPRTSGGRSEQFF. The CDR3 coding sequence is TGTGCCAGCAGCCCCCGGACTAGCGGGGGGAGGAGTGAGCAGTTCTTC.

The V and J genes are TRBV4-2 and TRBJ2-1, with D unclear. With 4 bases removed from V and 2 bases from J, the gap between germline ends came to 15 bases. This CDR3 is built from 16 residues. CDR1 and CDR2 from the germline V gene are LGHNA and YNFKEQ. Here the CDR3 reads CASSPAELTAYNEQFF. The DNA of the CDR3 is TGTGCCAGCAGCCCCGCGGAGCTCACGGCCTACAATGAGCAGTTCTTC.

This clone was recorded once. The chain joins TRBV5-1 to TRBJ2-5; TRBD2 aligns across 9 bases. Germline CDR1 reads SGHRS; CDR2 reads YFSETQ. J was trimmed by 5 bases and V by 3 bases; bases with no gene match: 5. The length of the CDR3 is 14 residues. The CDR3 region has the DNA TGCGCCAGCAGCTGGGCTAGCGGGGCTGAGACCCAGTACTTC. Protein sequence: CASSWASGAETQYF. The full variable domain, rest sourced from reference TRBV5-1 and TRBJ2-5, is KAGVTQTPRYLIKTRGQQVTLSCSPISGHRSVSWYQQTPGQGLQFLFEYFSETQRNKGNFPGRFSGRQFSNSRSEMNVSTLELGDSALYLCASSWASGAETQYFGPGTRLLVL.

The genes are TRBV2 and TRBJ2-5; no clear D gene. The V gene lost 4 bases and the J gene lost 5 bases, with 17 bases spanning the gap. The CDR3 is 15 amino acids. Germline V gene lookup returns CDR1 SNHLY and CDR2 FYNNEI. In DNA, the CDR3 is TGTGCCAGCAGTGCCTGGTCCGTGTCTAAGGAGACCCAGTACTTC. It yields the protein CASSAWSVSKETQYF.

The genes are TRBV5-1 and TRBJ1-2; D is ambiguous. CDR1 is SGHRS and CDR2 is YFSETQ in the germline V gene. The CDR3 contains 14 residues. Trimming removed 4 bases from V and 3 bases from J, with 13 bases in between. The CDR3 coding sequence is TGCGCCAGCAGCGCTCGGTTGGGAGACTATGGCTACACCTTC. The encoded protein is CASSARLGDYGYTF.

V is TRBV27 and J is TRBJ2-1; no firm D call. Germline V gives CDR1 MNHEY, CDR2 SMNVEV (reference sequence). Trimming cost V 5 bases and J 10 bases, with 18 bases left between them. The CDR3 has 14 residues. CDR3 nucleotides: TGTGCCAGCAGTAGTCCCCATCGAGCCCCCGAGCAGTTCTTC. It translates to CASSSPHRAPEQFF.

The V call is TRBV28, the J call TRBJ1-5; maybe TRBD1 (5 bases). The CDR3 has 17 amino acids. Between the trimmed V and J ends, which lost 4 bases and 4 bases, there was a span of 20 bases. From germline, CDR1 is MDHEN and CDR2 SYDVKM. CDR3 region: CASSSSPWGGINQPQHF. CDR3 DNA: TGTGCCAGCAGTTCATCCCCGTGGGGGGGGATAAATCAGCCCCAGCATTTT.

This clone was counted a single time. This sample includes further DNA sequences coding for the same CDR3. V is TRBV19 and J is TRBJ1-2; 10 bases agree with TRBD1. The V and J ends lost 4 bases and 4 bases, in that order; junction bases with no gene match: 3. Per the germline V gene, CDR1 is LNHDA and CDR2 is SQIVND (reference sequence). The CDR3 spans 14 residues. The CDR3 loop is CASSRDRGFYGYTF. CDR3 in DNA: TGTGCCAGTAGTAGGGACAGGGGCTTCTATGGCTACACCTTC.

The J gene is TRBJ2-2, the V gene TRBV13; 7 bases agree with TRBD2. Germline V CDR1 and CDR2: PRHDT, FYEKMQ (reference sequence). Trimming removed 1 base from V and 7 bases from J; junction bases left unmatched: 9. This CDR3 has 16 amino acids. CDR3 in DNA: TGTGCCAGCAGCTTAGCGGCGGGAGTCGTTCTCGGGGAGCTGTTTTTT. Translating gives CASSLAAGVVLGELFF.

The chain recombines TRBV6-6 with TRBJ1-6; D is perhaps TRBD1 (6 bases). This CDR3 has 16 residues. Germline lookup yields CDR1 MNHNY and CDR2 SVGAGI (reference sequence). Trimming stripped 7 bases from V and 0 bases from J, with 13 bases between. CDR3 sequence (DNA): TGTGCCAGCACCTCGACAGGTTACTCCTATAATTCACCCCTCCACTTT. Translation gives CASTSTGYSYNSPLHF.

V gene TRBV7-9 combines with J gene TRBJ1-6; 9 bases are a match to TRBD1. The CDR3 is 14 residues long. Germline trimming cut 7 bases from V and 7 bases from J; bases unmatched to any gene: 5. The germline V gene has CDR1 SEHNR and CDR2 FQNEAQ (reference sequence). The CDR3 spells CASTGTGRNSPLHF. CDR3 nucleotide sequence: TGTGCCAGCACCGGGACAGGGCGAAATTCACCCCTCCACTTT.

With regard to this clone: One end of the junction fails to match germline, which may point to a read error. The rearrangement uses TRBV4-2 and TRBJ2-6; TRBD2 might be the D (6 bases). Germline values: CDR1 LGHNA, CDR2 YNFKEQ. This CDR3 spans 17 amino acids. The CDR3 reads CASSLPGLTSGANGLTF. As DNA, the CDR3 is TGTGCCAGCAGCTTACCAGGACTAACCTCTGGGGCCAACGGCCTGACTTTC.

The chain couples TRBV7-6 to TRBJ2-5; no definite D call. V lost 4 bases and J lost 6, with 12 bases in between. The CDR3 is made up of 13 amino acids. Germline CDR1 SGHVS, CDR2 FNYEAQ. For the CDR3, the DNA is TGTGCCAGCAGCTCCCGGAGCTCGAAGACCCAGTACTTC. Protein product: CASSSRSSKTQYF. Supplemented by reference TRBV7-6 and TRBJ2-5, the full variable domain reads GAGVSQSPRYKVTKRGQDVALRCDPISGHVSLYWYRQALGQGPEFLTYFNYEAQQDKSGLPNDRFSAERPEGSISTLTIQRTEQRDSAMYRCASSSRSSKTQYFGPGTRLLVL.

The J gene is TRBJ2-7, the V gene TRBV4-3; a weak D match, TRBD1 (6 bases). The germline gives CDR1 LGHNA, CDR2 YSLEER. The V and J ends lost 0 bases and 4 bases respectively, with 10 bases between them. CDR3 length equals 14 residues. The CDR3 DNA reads TGCGCCAGCAGCCAAGAGGGACACCCATACGAGCAGTACTTC. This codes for CASSQEGHPYEQYF.